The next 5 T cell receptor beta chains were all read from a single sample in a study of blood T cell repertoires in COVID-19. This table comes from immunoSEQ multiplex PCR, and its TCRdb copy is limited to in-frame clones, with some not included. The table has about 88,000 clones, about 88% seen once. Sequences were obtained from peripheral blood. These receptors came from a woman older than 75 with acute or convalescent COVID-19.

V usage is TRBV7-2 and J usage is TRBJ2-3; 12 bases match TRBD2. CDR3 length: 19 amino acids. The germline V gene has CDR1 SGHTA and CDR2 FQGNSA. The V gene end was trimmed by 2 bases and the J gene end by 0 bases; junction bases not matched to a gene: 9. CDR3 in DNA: TGTGCCAGCAGCTTATCCCGTCCCGGGACTAGCGGGAGCACAGATACGCAGTATTTT. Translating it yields CASSLSRPGTSGSTDTQYF. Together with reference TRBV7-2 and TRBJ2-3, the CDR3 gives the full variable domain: GAGVSQSPSNKVTEKGKDVELRCDPISGHTALYWYRQSLGQGLEFLIYFQGNSAPDKSGLPSDRFSAERTGGSVSTLTIQRTQQEDSAVYLCASSLSRPGTSGSTDTQYFGPGTRLTVL.

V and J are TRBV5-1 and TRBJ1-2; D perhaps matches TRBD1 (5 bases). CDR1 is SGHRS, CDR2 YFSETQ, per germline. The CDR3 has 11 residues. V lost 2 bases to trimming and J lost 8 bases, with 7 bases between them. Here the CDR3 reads CASSFDRGYTF. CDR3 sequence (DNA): TGCGCCAGCAGCTTCGACAGAGGCTACACCTTC.

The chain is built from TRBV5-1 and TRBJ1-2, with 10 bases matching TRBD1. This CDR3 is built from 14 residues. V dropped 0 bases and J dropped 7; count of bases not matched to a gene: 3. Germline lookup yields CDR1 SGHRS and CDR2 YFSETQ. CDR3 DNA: TGCGCCAGCAGCTTGGGACAGGGGGCAGGTGGCTACACCTTC. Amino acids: CASSLGQGAGGYTF.

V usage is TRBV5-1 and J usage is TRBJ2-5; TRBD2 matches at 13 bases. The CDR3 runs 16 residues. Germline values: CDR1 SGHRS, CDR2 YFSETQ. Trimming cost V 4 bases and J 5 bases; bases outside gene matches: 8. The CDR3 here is CASSPGTSGMGETQYF. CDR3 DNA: TGCGCCAGCAGCCCGGGGACTAGCGGGATGGGGGAGACCCAGTACTTC.

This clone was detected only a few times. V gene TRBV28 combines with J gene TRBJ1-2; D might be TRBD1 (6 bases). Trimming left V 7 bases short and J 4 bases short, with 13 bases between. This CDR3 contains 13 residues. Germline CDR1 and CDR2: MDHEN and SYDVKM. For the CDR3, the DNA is TGTGCCAGCACCCCCGGGACACCCTATGGCTACACCTTC. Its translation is CASTPGTPYGYTF.